Here is one TCR beta chain with its context. Its antigen remains unidentified. These data belong to a study of shared clonotypes between healthy human individuals. About the study: Three CD4 naive, three CD4 memory, two CD8 naive and one CD8 memory plate were used per donor. Regarding the study as a whole: Naive CD4 clonotypes overlapped across a few donors at around 5%.

This CDR3 has 16 residues. V was shortened by 3 bases and J by 0 bases, with 14 bases between the two germline ends. Germline loops: CDR1 MNHEY, CDR2 SVGAGI. Repertoires were generated with immunoSEQ multiplex PCR, while TCRdb's copy carries only in-frame clones and drops some. The table records roughly 700,000 clones, 90% of them present only once. The donors, all of them Caucasian adults, lived in Nashville, Tennessee. Researchers reported that CD8 memory united CD45RO+ cells with CCR7-negative CD45RA+ TemRA cells. Sample: memory CD8+ T cells from PBMCs. Specified subset: CD45RO+ cells pooled with CCR7-negative TemRA cells. V is TRBV6-5 and J is TRBJ2-5; tentative D call: TRBD1 (7 bases). The clonotype was recovered from a young man in good health. Some clones in this sample may be carry-over from other donors' samples. Written as DNA, the CDR3 is TGTGCCAGCAGTTATTTGGAGGGGGCAAACCAAGAGACCCAGTACTTC. Protein sequence: CASSYLEGANQETQYF.